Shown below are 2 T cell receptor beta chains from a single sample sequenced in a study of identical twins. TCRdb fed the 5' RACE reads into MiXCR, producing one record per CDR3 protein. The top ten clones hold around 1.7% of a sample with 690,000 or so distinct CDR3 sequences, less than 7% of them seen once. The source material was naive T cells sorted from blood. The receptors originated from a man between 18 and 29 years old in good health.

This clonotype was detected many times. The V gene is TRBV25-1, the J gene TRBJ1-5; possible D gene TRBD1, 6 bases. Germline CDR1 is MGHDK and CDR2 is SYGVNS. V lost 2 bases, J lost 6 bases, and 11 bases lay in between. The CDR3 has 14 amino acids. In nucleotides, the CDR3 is TGTGCCAGCAGTGAAGCCGGGGGCCGTCAGCCCCAGCATTTT. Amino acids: CASSEAGGRQPQHF.

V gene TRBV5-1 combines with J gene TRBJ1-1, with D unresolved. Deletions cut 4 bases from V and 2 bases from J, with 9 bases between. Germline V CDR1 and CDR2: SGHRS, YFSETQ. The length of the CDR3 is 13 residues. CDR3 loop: CASSKDGNTEAFF. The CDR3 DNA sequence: TGCGCCAGCAGCAAGGACGGAAACACTGAAGCTTTCTTT.